These 8 T cell receptor beta chains share one sample of origin, sequenced in a study of OX40 agonist ivuxolimab in advanced cancers. TCRdb's table, derived via immunoSEQ multiplex PCR, lists solely in-frame clones and lacks some. In the table there are approximately 27,000 clones, 79% of which are singletons. The material was CD4+ or CD8+ T cells sorted from blood, obtained in a trial of the OX40 agonist ivuxolimab. The source of these receptors is an adult with an advanced solid tumor such as melanoma, head and neck, liver or kidney cancer.

J is TRBJ1-5 and V is TRBV11-2; D not certain. The CDR3 spans 16 residues. The ends were cut back, 5 bases at V and 6 bases at J, with 20 bases in the middle. Germline-derived CDR1 and CDR2 are SGHAT and FQNNGV. The CDR3 DNA reads TGTGCCAGCAGCCGAAGGTCGGAGGAGGGCGGTCAGCCCCAGCATTTT. Protein sequence: CASSRRSEEGGQPQHF.

J is TRBJ1-2 and V is TRBV19; weak D call: TRBD1 (5 bases). The V gene's germline CDR1 is LNHDA and CDR2 SQIVND (reference sequence). Deletions cut 3 bases from V and 0 bases from J, with 11 bases between. This CDR3 comprises 15 residues. In nucleotides, the CDR3 is TGTGCCAGTAGTATTTCGACAGTCTCTAACTATGGCTACACCTTC. Protein product: CASSISTVSNYGYTF.

The genes are TRBV27 and TRBJ1-2, with unresolved D. Trimming left V 8 bases short and J 4 bases short, with 11 bases between. The germline V gene has CDR1 MNHEY and CDR2 SMNVEV (reference sequence). CDR3 length: 12 residues. The CDR3 region is CASYRAGYGYTF. The CDR3 DNA reads as TGTGCCAGCTATAGGGCTGGCTATGGCTACACCTTC.

The CDR3 reads CASSVLAGFNNEQFF. The DNA of the CDR3 is TGTGCCAGCAGTGTTTTAGCGGGGTTCAACAATGAGCAGTTCTTC. V and J are TRBV25-1 and TRBJ2-1; 8 bases map to TRBD2. The V and J ends lost 4 bases and 5 bases, in that order; junction bases with no gene match: 7. This CDR3 region has 15 residues. The germline gives CDR1 MGHDK, CDR2 SYGVNS.

This clone was seen once. The V gene is TRBV7-9, the J gene TRBJ2-3; D is unclear. The CDR3 has 13 residues. Germline CDR1 SEHNR, CDR2 FQNEAQ (reference sequence). V gave up 3 bases and J gave up 2 bases, with 6 bases separating them. In DNA, the CDR3 is TGTGCCAGCAGCTTGCAGATCACAGATACGCAGTATTTT. This encodes CASSLQITDTQYF. The whole variable domain, remainder taken from reference TRBV7-9 and TRBJ2-3, is DTGVSQNPRHKITKRGQNVTFRCDPISEHNRLYWYRQTLGQGPEFLTYFQNEAQLEKSRLLSDRFSAERPKGSFSTLEIQRTEQGDSAMYLCASSLQITDTQYFGPGTRLTVL.

The rearrangement joins TRBV18 to TRBJ1-3, with TRBD1 as a possible D gene (6 bases). This CDR3 is built from 17 residues. In germline, CDR1 is KGHSH, CDR2 LQKENI. V lost 3 bases and J lost 1, with 16 bases in between. As DNA, the CDR3 is TGTGCCAGCTCACCGTGGGGGGCGCAGGTTTCTGGAAACACCATATATTTT. This translates into CASSPWGAQVSGNTIYF.

The CDR3 DNA follows: TGTGCCAGCAGCTTGCCCCCTCCGCTAGCGGGCACCGGGGAGCTGTTTTTT. Translated: CASSLPPPLAGTGELFF. This chain connects TRBV5-4 to TRBJ2-2; TRBD2 agrees at 8 bases. CDR3 length: 17 amino acids. Germline trimming cut 1 base from V and 4 bases from J; bases unmatched to any gene: 9. From germline, CDR1 is SGHNT and CDR2 YYREEE (reference sequence). Together with reference TRBV5-4 and TRBJ2-2, the CDR3 gives the full variable domain: ETGVTQSPTHLIKTRGQQVTLRCSSQSGHNTVSWYQQALGQGPQFIFQYYREEENGRGNFPPRFSGLQFPNYSSELNVNALELDDSALYLCASSLPPPLAGTGELFFGEGSRLTVL.

The gene calls are TRBV10-1 and TRBJ2-3; no clear D gene. V gave up 1 base and J gave up 9 bases, with 11 bases separating them. Germline-derived CDR1 and CDR2 are WNHNN and SYGVQD (reference sequence). This CDR3 is 13 amino acids long. The CDR3 coding sequence is TGCGCCAGCAGTGAGTTAAGGCTCGGGACGCAGTATTTT. Translation: CASSELRLGTQYF.